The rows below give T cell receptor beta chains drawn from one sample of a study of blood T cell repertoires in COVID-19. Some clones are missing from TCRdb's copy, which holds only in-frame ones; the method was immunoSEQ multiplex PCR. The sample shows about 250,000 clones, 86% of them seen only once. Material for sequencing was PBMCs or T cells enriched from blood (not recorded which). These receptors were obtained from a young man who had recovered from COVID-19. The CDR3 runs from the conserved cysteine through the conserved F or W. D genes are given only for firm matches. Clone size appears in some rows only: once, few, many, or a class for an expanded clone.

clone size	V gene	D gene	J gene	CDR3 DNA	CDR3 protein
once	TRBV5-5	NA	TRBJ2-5	TGTGCCAGCAGCTTCGAGGGGGAAACCCAGTACTTC	CASSFEGETQYF
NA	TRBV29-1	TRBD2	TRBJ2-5	TGCAGCGGATGGACTAGCGGGGAAGAGACCCAGTACTTC	CSGWTSGEETQYF
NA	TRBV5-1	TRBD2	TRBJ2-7	TGCGCCAGCAGCCCGACGAAGCGGGGACTCTCCTACGAGCAGTACTTC	CASSPTKRGLSYEQYF
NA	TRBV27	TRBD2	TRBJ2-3	TGTGCCAGCAGTTTACAGGTAGCGGGGGGCCACCTTACCACAGATACGCAGTATTTT	CASSLQVAGGHLTTDTQYF
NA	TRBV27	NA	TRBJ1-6	TGTGCCAGCAGTTTGGGAGCGGCTTCACCCCTCCACTTT	CASSLGAASPLHF
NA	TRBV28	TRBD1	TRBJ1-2	TGTGCCACCCAGGACAGGGGGCTGGGGTATGGCTACACCTTC	CATQDRGLGYGYTF
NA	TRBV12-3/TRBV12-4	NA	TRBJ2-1	TGTGCCAGCAGACCGACTGGAGCTCGACAGTTCTTC	CASRPTGARQFF
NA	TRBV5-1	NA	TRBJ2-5	TGCGCCAGCAGCTTCGAGGACAGTCCCCGGGGGACCCAGTACTTC	CASSFEDSPRGTQYF
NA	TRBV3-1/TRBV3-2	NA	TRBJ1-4	TGTGCCAGCAGCCAAAGGGGTGAAGTAAATGAAAAACTGTTTTTT	CASSQRGEVNEKLFF
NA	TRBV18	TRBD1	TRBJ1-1	TGTGCCAGCCAGAGAGACAGGGGGCGGAACACTGAAGCTTTCTTT	CASQRDRGRNTEAFF
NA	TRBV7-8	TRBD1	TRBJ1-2	TGTGCCAGCAGCCCATTTACTCGACAGGGGGCTGGCTACACCTTC	CASSPFTRQGAGYTF
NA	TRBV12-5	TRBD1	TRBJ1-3	TGTGCTAGTGGTTTGCGTACATGGGGACAGTCATTTACCGGCAACACCATATATTTT	CASGLRTWGQSFTGNTIYF
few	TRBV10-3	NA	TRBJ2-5	TGTGCCATCAGTGAGTCTTTAAACAGGCAGAGTCAAGAGACCCAGTACTTC	CAISESLNRQSQETQYF
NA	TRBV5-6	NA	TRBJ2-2	TGTGCCAGCAGCCCCTTTCAGGGGCCCGTATCAAGCGGGGAGCTGTTTTTT	CASSPFQGPVSSGELFF
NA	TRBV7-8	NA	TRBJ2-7	TGTGCCAGCAGCTTAATAGCGGAGGGATTGTACGAGCAGTACTTC	CASSLIAEGLYEQYF
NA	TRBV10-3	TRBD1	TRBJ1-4	TGTGCCGTTGGACAGGCTGCGGAAAAACTGTTTTTT	CAVGQAAEKLFF
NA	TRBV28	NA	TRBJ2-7	TGTGCCAACAGCCTGACTTCTCTCGAGCAGTACTTC	CANSLTSLEQYF
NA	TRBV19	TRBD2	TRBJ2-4	TGTGCCAGTAGTACCGGACTAGCGGAGCTAGCCAAAAACATTCAGTACTTC	CASSTGLAELAKNIQYF
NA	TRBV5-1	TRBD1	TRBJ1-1	TGCGCCAGCAGCCCCGGACAGGGGGTTTTAAGCACTGAAGCTTTCTTT	CASSPGQGVLSTEAFF
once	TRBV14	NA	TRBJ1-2	TGTGCCAGCAGCCAAGCCCCAGGGTACGGCTACACCTTC	CASSQAPGYGYTF
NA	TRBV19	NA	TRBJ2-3	TGTGCCAGTAGCAGAAGGGCAGGAGGACAGACGACAGATACGCAGTATTTT	CASSRRAGGQTTDTQYF
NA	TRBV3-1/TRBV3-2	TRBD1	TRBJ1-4	TGTGCCAGCAGCCAAGCGGGGACAGGCAATGAAAAACTGTTTTTT	CASSQAGTGNEKLFF
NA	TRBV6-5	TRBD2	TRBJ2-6	TGTGCCAGCAGTAGCGGGAGCTGGGCCAACGTCCTGACTTTC	CASSSGSWANVLTF
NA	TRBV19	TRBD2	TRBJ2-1	TGTGCCAGTAGGTACACCGGGACTAGCTCCGATGAGCAGTTCTTC	CASRYTGTSSDEQFF
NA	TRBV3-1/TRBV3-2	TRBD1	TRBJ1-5	TGTGCCAGCAGCCAAGCCAACAGGGGGCGGAATCAGCCCCAGCATTTT	CASSQANRGRNQPQHF
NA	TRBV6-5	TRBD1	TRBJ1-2	TGTGCCAGCAGTTCGGACAGGGTCGGAAACTATGGCTACACCTTC	CASSSDRVGNYGYTF
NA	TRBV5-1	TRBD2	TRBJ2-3	TGCGCCAGCAGCCCCGGACTAGCGGCAGATACGCAGTATTTT	CASSPGLAADTQYF
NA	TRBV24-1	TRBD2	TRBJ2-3	TGTGCCACCAGTGATGTAGCGGGGCGTAGCACAGATACGCAGTATTTT	CATSDVAGRSTDTQYF
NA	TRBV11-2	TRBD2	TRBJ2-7	TGTGCCAGCAGCTTGGCTAGCGGGAGGCCAGCCTACGAGCAGTACTTC	CASSLASGRPAYEQYF
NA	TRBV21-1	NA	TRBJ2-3	TGTGCCAGCAGCGCCCCCCAGTATGGTACGCAGTATTTT	CASSAPQYGTQYF
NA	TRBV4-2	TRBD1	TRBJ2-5	TGTGCCAGCAGCCTCGATCCCGGGACAGGCCAAGAGACCCAGTACTTC	CASSLDPGTGQETQYF
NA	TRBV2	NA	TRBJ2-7	TGTGCCAGCAAAGCAGGGACCTACGAGCAGTACTTC	CASKAGTYEQYF
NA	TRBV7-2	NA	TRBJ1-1	TGTGCCAGCAGCATGCACGGGATGAACACTGAAGCTTTCTTT	CASSMHGMNTEAFF
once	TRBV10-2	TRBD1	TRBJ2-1	TGCGCCAGCACCGAGCTCGGGGACAGCCCAAGGCAGTTCTTC	CASTELGDSPRQFF
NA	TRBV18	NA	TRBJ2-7	TGTGCCAGCTCACCGGTAACGGCGGTCTCCTACGAGCAGTACTTC	CASSPVTAVSYEQYF
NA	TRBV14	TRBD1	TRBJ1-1	TGTGCCAGCAGCCAAGGGACAGGGAGGACTGAAGCTTTCTTT	CASSQGTGRTEAFF
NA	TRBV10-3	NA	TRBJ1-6	TGTGCCATCAGTGAGGGCAGAAGTAATTCACCCCTCCACTTT	CAISEGRSNSPLHF
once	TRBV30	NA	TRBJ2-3	TGTGCCTGGAGTGTACGAGGCCGCGCGGCAGATACGCAGTATTTT	CAWSVRGRAADTQYF
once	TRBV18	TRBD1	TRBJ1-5	TGTGCCAGCTCACCTCAACAGGGGGCCTATCAGCCCCAGCATTTT	CASSPQQGAYQPQHF
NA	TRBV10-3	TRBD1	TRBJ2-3	TGTGCCATCAGTGGGGACAGGAGGATTAGCACAGATACGCAGTATTTT	CAISGDRRISTDTQYF
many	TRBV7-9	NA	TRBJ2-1	TGTGCCAGCAGTCATAACCGGGACTGGAAAAATTACAATGAGCAGTTCTTC	CASSHNRDWKNYNEQFF
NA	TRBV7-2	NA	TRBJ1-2	TGTGCCAGCAGCTTAGGTTATGACTATGGCTACACCTTC	CASSLGYDYGYTF
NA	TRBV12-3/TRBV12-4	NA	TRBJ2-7	TGTGCCAGCAGTCCGGGTTACGAGCAGTACTTC	CASSPGYEQYF
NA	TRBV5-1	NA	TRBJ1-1	TGCGCCAGCAGCGCGGGGGATTGGTCGGTCACTGAAGCTTTCTTT	CASSAGDWSVTEAFF
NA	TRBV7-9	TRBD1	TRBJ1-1	TGTGCCAGCAGTCGAGACAGGGTTGGCACTGAAGCTTTCTTT	CASSRDRVGTEAFF
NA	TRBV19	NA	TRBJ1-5	TGTGCCAGTAGTGTGGACTCTGTTGGGCAGCCCCAGCATTTT	CASSVDSVGQPQHF
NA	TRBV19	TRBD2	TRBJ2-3	TGTGCCAGTAACATTGGCGGGGGAGCAGATACGCAGTATTTT	CASNIGGGADTQYF
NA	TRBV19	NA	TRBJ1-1	TGTGCCAGTAGCCTAGTGAACACTGAAGCTTTCTTT	CASSLVNTEAFF
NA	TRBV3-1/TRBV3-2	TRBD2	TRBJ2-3	TGTGCCAGCAGCCGCGGACTAGCGGACTTCACAGATACGCAGTATTTT	CASSRGLADFTDTQYF
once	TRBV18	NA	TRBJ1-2	TGTGCCAGCTCACCAGGGGGCGCTTATGGCTACACCTTC	CASSPGGAYGYTF
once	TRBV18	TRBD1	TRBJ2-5	TGTGCCAGCTCACCTTACAGGGGTCCTCGATCCCACAACCAAGAGACCCAGTACTTC	CASSPYRGPRSHNQETQYF
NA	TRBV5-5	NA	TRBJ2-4	TGTGCCAGCAGCCCAGTAACACAGGGAAACATTCAGTACTTC	CASSPVTQGNIQYF
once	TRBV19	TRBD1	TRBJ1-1	TGTGCCAGTAGTATCGGGACAGGAACGAACACTGAAGCTTTCTTT	CASSIGTGTNTEAFF